The next 13 T cell receptor beta chains were all read from a single sample in a study of blood T cell repertoires in COVID-19. Measured with immunoSEQ multiplex PCR; TCRdb has only the in-frame clones, and not every one. The repertoire holds about 210,000 clones, around 83% seen once, with roughly 2.8% in the top ten. Sequencing was carried out using peripheral blood. These receptors were obtained from a man aged 45-65 years with active or convalescent COVID-19.

This chain links TRBV18 with TRBJ1-2; 7 nucleotides line up with TRBD1. The CDR3 contains 11 residues. V lost 4 bases, J lost 9 bases, and 2 bases stayed unmatched. Germline V CDR1 and CDR2: KGHSH, LQKENI. The CDR3 nucleotides are TGTGCCAGCTCACAACAGGGGAGCTACACCTTC. Protein sequence: CASSQQGSYTF.

This clone has only a few counts. The V and J genes are TRBV10-3 and TRBJ1-5; D call uncertain. V was clipped by 0 bases and J by 6 bases, with 15 bases between them. Germline CDR1 reads ENHRY; CDR2 reads SYGVKD. The CDR3 is 16 amino acids. The CDR3: CAISESEVRQSQPQHF. The DNA for the CDR3 is TGTGCCATCAGTGAGTCGGAGGTTAGGCAAAGTCAGCCCCAGCATTTT.

This sequence joins TRBV7-2 and TRBJ2-1; 7 bases map to TRBD2. Germline V gene data show CDR1 as SGHTA and CDR2 as FQGNSA. V trimming: 5 bases; J trimming: 8 bases; junction bases outside the gene matches: 9. The CDR3 consists of 14 residues. CDR3 nucleotides: TGTGCCAGCAGCCCATTCCGACTAGCCGATGAGCAGTTCTTC. Its translation is CASSPFRLADEQFF.

This clone was seen a few times. DNA for the CDR3: TGTGCCAGCAGCCAATCGCGGGGGCCCACCTACGAGCAGTACTTC. Translated, it gives CASSQSRGPTYEQYF. The chain employs TRBV5-4 and TRBJ2-7; the D gene is possibly TRBD2 (7 bases). The CDR3 runs 15 residues. Trimming cost V 4 bases and J 2 bases, with 16 bases left between them. Germline lookup yields CDR1 SGHNT and CDR2 YYREEE (reference sequence).

The gene calls are TRBV7-3 and TRBJ1-1; a weak D match, TRBD1 (5 bases). The CDR3 runs 17 residues. V shed 4 bases and J shed 4 bases, with 22 bases lying between them. In germline, CDR1 is SGHTA, CDR2 FQGTGA. The CDR3 DNA reads as TGTGCCAGCAGCTCGAAGGATGTGAGGATCGGGGGCACTGAAGCTTTCTTT. It specifies CASSSKDVRIGGTEAFF.

This rearrangement joins TRBV9 to TRBJ2-1; 9 bases match TRBD2. The length of the CDR3 is 15 residues. Trimming cost V 4 bases and J 8 bases; bases outside gene matches: 10. Germline assignment: CDR1 SGDLS and CDR2 YYNGEE. This CDR3 is CASSPPPSGNHEQFF. The CDR3 DNA reads as TGTGCCAGCAGCCCCCCTCCTAGCGGGAATCATGAGCAGTTCTTC.

The V and J genes are TRBV24-1 and TRBJ1-2; 11 nucleotides match TRBD1. This CDR3 contains 15 residues. Trimming cost V 3 bases and J 6 bases; bases outside gene matches: 5. The germline gives CDR1 KGHDR, CDR2 SFDVKD. DNA for the CDR3: TGTGCCACCAGTGATCCAGGACAGGGGGCGGATGGCTACACCTTC. Protein product: CATSDPGQGADGYTF.

The gene calls are TRBV7-9 and TRBJ1-2; TRBD1 matches 9 bases. The CDR3 contains 17 residues. V shed 4 bases, J shed 3 bases, and the junction held 12 bases outside the gene matches. Germline CDR1 is SEHNR and CDR2 is FQNEAQ (reference sequence). As DNA, the CDR3 is TGTGCCAGCAGCTCCGGGGGACAGGGTGGGCGCTACTATGGCTACACCTTC. Translating gives CASSSGGQGGRYYGYTF.

This chain uses TRBV19 with TRBJ2-7; 9 bases are a match to TRBD2. Germline V gene lookup returns CDR1 LNHDA and CDR2 SQIVND (reference sequence). V shed 3 bases, J shed 0 bases, and the junction held 3 bases outside the gene matches. CDR3 size: 15 residues. CDR3 in DNA: TGTGCCAGTAGTATCAGAGCGGGAGGCTCCTACGAGCAGTACTTC. Translating gives CASSIRAGGSYEQYF. Looking up the rest from reference TRBV19 and TRBJ2-7 gives the full variable domain: DGGITQSPKYLFRKEGQNVTLSCEQNLNHDAMYWYRQDPGQGLRLIYYSQIVNDFQKGDIAEGYSVSREKKESFPLTVTSAQKNPTAFYLCASSIRAGGSYEQYFGPGTRLTVT.

This chain connects TRBV29-1 to TRBJ1-6; TRBD1 matches at 7 bases. Unmatched junction bases numbered 9, after V lost 3 bases and J lost 7 bases. The CDR3 is 15 residues long. CDR1 is SQVTM, CDR2 ANQGSEA, per germline. CDR3: CSVDMGTEANSPLHF. The DNA for the CDR3 is TGCAGCGTTGACATGGGGACAGAGGCCAATTCACCCCTCCACTTT.

The rearrangement joins TRBV28 to TRBJ2-7; a possible D gene is TRBD1 (5 bases). The CDR3 sequence is 11 residues long. The germline V gene has CDR1 MDHEN and CDR2 SYDVKM. The V end lost 7 bases, the J end lost 7 bases, and 11 bases lay between the germline ends. CDR3 nucleotide sequence: TGTGCCAGCACCCTAGGGGTAGAGCAGTACTTC. This translates into CASTLGVEQYF.

J is TRBJ1-1 and V is TRBV6-5, with TRBD1 as a possible D gene (5 bases). This CDR3 spans 16 amino acids. Germline V gene sequence: CDR1 MNHEY, CDR2 SVGAGI. V lost 3 bases and J lost 0, with 14 bases in between. CDR3 DNA: TGTGCCAGCAGTTATGCCCCGGACAAGATGAACACTGAAGCTTTCTTT. Encoded protein: CASSYAPDKMNTEAFF.

DNA of the CDR3: TGTGCCAGCTCACCGCAAGCAGGGATCTACGAGCAGTACTTC. Translating it yields CASSPQAGIYEQYF. The chain links TRBV18 to TRBJ2-7, with D maybe TRBD1 (5 bases). The CDR3 length is 14 residues. The germline CDR1 and CDR2 sequences are KGHSH and LQKENI. Trimming took 3 bases from V and 3 from J, leaving 12 bases between them.